The count of the clone carrying this T cell receptor beta chain is one. Its specificity is unknown. The data are from a study of Ad26.COV2.S vaccination and SARS-CoV-2 variants. Study-wide background: Once, or twice with 56 days between doses, Ad26.COV2.S was given intramuscularly. Study-level points and caveats: Vaccinated individuals (as opposed to placebo recipients) had higher spike-specific TCR breadth. The breadth of spike-specific CD8+ and CD4+ T cell responses after vaccination was reportedly substantial.

Measured with immunoSEQ multiplex PCR; TCRdb has only the in-frame clones, and not every one. The profile shows about 250,000 clones, around 87% of them singletons. Documented treatment: around 19 received Ad26.COV2.S at low or high dose, single or two shots; 5 received placebo; per-sample allocation not given. Collection of samples fell on day 63 after the first vaccine or placebo injection. Donation came from an adult in Boston who was aged 18-55 years. CDR1 SGDLS and CDR2 YYNGEE come from the germline V gene. The CDR3 sequence is 23 residues long. The V and J ends lost 5 bases and 7 bases, in that order; junction bases with no gene match: 30.

The material was peripheral blood, obtained in a trial of Ad26.COV2.S vaccine versus placebo. This sequence originates from a person aged 18-65 years who received the Ad26.COV2.S COVID-19 vaccine or a placebo. The rearrangement uses TRBV9 and TRBJ2-1; 13 bases map to TRBD2. CDR3 in amino acids: CASSERRGRSLAGGPRLINEQFF. The DNA for the CDR3 is TGTGCCAGCAGTGAACGGAGAGGGAGGTCACTAGCGGGAGGGCCGCGTTTAATTAATGAGCAGTTCTTC.